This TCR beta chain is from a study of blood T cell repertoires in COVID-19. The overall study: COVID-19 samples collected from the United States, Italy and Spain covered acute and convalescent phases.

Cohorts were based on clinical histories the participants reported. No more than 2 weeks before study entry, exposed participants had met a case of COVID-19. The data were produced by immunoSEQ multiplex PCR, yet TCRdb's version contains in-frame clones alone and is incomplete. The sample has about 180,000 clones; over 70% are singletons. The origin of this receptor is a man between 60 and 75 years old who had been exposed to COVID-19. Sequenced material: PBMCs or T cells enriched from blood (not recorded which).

The CDR3 sequence: CASSETRTGAREQYF. CDR3 sequence (DNA): TGTGCCAGCAGTGAAACAAGGACAGGGGCAAGGGAGCAGTACTTC. This rearrangement joins TRBV2 to TRBJ2-7; TRBD1 matches at 9 bases. In germline, CDR1 is SNHLY, CDR2 FYNNEI. V shed 2 bases and J 7 bases; nucleotides not matched to a gene: 9. CDR3 size: 15 residues.